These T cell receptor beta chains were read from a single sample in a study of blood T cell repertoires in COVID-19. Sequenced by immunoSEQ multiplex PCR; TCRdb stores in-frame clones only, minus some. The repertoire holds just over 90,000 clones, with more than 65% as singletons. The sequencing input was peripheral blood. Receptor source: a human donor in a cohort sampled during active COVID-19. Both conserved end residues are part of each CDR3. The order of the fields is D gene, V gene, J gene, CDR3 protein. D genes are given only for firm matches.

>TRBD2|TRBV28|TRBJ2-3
CASTRGGSGSGDTQYF
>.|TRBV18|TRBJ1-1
CASSPPLVLGGVAFF
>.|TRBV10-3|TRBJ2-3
CASTLTSTDTQYF
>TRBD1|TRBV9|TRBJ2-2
CASSAQSGTVRNTGELFF
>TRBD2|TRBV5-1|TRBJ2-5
CASGTSGGQETQYF
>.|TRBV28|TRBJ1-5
CASNGATGFNQPQHF
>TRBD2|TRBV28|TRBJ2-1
CASSFPREGYNEQFF
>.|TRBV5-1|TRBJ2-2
CASSLRQGNTGELFF
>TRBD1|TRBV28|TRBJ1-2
CASLPGQGRYGYTF
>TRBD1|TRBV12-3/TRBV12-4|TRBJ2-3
CASRETGGYTQYF
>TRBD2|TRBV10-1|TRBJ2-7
CASSAGLAGGSEQYF
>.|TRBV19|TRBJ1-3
CASSIAFRGGDGNTIYF
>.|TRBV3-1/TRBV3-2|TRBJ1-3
CASSQEAHSGNTIYF
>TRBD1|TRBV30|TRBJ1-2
CAWSVGGQGFGYTF
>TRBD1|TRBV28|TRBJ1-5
CASSFQGAGNQPQHF
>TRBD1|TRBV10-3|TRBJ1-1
CAISVGTGRFVTEAFF
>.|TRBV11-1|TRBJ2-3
CASSLITGDTQYF
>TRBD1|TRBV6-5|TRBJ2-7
CASRQDRPFSYEQYF
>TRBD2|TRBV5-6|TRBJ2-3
CASSSTGRLAGFYTDTQYF
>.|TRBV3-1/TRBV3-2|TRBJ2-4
CASSQKGDEKNIQYF
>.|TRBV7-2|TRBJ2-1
CASSLGTSKNEQFF
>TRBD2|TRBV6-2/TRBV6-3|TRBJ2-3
CASSSGTSGRYTQYF
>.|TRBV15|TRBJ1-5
CATASAWNQPQHF
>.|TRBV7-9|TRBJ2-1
CASSPLGPSYNEQFF
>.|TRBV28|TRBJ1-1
CASSSYTEAFF
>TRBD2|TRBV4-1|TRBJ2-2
CASSQIGGGAAGELFF
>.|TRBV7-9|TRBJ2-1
CASSTRNEQFF
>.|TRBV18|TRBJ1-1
CASSSTPGTGNTEAFF
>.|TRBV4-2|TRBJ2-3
CASSQSVLGRTDTQYF
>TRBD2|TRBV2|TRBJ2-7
CASSVGGGSSYEQYF
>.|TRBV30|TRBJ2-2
CAWSGGGTGELFF
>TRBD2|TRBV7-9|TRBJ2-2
CASSLALAGVRTGELFF
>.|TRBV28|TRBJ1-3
CASSLYRSGNTIYF
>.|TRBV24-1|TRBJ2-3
CATEGHGYDTQYF
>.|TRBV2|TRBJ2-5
CASTQTEDQYF
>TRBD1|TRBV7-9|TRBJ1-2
CASSLKGAYGYTF
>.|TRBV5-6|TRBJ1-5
CASSAGGGSYSNQPQHF
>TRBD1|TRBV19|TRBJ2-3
CASSTRTGLSRLDTQYF
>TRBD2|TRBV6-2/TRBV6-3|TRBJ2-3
CASSPDWASGYTDTQYF
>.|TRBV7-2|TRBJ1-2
CASSLGVIPFGYTF
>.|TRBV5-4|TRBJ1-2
CASSLNYGYTF